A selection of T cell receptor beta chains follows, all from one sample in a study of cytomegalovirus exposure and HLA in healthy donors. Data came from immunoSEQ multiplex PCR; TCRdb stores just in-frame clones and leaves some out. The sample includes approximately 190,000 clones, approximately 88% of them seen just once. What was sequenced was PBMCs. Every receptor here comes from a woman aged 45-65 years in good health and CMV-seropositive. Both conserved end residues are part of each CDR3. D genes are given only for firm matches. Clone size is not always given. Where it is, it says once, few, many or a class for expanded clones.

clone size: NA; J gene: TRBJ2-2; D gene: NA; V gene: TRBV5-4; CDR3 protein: CASSTEATGELFF; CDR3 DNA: TGTGCCAGCAGCACGGAAGCGACCGGGGAGCTGTTTTTT
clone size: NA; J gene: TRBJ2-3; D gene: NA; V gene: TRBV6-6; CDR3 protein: CASSYSGADTDTQYF; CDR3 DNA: TGTGCCAGCAGTTACTCGGGGGCCGACACAGATACGCAGTATTTT
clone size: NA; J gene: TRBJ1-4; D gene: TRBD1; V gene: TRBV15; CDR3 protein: CATSTDRVGWYGEKLFF; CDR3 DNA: TGTGCCACCAGCACCGACAGGGTGGGGTGGTACGGTGAAAAACTGTTTTTT
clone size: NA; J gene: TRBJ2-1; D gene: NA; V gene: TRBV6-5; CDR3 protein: CASGWEVGNEQFF; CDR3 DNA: TGTGCCAGCGGGTGGGAGGTGGGCAATGAGCAGTTCTTC
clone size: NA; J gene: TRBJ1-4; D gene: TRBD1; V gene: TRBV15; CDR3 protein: CATRGEQGVNEKLFF; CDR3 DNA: TGTGCCACCAGAGGGGAACAGGGGGTAAATGAAAAACTGTTTTTT
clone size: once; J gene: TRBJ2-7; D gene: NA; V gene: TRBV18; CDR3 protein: CASSEVSSYEQYF; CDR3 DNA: TGTGCCAGCTCAGAGGTCAGCTCCTACGAGCAGTACTTC
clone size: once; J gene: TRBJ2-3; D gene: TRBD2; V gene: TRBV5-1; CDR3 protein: CASSFSGGDTQYF; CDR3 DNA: TGCGCCAGCAGCTTTTCGGGGGGAGATACGCAGTATTTT
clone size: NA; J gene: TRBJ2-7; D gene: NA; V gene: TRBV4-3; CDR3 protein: CASSQDNSYEQYF; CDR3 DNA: TGCGCCAGCAGCCAAGATAACAGCTACGAGCAGTACTTC
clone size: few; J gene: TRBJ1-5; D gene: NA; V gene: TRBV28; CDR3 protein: CASSSTVRVGNF; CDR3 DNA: TGTGCCAGCAGTTCCACAGTTCGCGTAGGCAATTTT
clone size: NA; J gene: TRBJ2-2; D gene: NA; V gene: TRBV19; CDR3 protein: CASSIMGGLTGELFF; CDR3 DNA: TGTGCCAGTAGTATCATGGGGGGTCTCACCGGGGAGCTGTTTTTT
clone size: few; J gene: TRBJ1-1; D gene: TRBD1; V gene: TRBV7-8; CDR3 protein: CASSTRQGARNAFF; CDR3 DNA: TGTGCCAGCAGCACCCGACAGGGGGCGCGAAATGCTTTCTTT
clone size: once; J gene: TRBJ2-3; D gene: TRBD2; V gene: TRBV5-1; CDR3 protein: CASRSGGQRDTQYF; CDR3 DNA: TGCGCCAGCAGGAGCGGGGGCCAGCGGGATACGCAGTATTTT
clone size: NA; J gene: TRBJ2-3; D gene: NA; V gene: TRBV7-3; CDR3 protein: CASSKGTSTDTQYF; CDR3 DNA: TGTGCCAGCAGCAAGGGGACAAGCACAGATACGCAGTATTTT
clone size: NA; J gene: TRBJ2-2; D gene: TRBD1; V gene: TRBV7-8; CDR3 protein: CASSSPWTGLNTGELFF; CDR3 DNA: TGTGCCAGCAGCTCCCCCTGGACAGGACTGAACACCGGGGAGCTGTTTTTT
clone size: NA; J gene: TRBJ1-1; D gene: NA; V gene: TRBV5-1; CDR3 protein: CASSLALSSLVDMAFF; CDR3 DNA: TGCGCCAGCAGCCTCGCCCTTTCCTCCCTCGTCGACATGGCTTTCTTT
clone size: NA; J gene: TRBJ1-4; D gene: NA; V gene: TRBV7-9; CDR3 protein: CASSLAGGRTNEKLFF; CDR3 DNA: TGTGCCAGCAGCTTAGCCGGGGGGCGGACTAATGAAAAACTGTTTTTT
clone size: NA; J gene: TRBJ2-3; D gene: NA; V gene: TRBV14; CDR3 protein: CASSQDQSSTDTQYF; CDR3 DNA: TGTGCCAGCAGCCAAGACCAGTCTAGCACAGATACGCAGTATTTT
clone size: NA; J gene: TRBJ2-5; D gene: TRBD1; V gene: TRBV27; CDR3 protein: CASRRDSLQETQYF; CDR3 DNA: TGTGCCAGCAGACGGGACAGTTTACAAGAGACCCAGTACTTC
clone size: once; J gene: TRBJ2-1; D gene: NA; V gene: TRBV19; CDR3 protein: CASSIADSSYNEQFF; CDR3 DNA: TGTGCCAGTAGTATAGCGGACAGCTCCTACAATGAGCAGTTCTTC
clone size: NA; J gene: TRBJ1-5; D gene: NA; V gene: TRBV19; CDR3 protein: CASKEGLGNQPQHF; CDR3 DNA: TGTGCCAGTAAGGAGGGCTTGGGAAATCAGCCCCAGCATTTT
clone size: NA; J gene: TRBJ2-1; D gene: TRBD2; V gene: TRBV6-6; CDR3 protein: CASSYGLADYNEQFF; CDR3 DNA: TGTGCCAGCAGTTACGGCCTAGCGGACTACAATGAGCAGTTCTTC
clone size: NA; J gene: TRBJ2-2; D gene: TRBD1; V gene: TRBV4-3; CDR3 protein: CASSRSPTGDTGELFF; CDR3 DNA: TGCGCCAGCAGCCGTTCTCCGACAGGGGACACCGGGGAGCTGTTTTTT
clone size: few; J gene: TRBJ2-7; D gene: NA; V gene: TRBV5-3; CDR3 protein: CARIGNTSYEQYF; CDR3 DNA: TGTGCCCGCATCGGGAACACCTCCTACGAGCAGTACTTC
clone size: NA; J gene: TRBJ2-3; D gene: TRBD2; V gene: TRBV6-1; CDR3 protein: CASSARTSGGAGTDTQYF; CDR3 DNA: TGTGCCAGCAGTGCTAGGACTAGCGGGGGTGCAGGCACAGATACGCAGTATTTT
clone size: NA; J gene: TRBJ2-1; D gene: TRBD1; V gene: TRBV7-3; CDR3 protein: CASSSPDRGLHEQFF; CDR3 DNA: TGTGCCAGCAGCTCGCCGGACAGGGGTTTGCATGAGCAGTTCTTC
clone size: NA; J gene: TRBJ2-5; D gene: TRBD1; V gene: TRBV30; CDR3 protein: CAWSVRQGPQETQYF; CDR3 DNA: TGTGCCTGGAGTGTACGACAGGGCCCCCAAGAGACCCAGTACTTC
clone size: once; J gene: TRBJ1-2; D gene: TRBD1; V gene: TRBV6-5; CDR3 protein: CASNPGTENYGYTF; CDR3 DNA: TGTGCCAGCAATCCCGGGACAGAAAACTATGGCTACACCTTC
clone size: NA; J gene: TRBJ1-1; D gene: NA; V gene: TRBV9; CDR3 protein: CASSVVEGTEAFF; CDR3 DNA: TGTGCCAGCAGCGTAGTCGAGGGAACTGAAGCTTTCTTT
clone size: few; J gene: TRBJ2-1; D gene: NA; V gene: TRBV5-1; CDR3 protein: CASSLGTVRNEQFF; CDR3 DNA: TGCGCCAGCAGCTTGGGCACAGTTCGCAATGAGCAGTTCTTC
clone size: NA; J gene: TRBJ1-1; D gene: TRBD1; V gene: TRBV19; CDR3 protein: CASSSYRGPANTEAFF; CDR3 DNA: TGTGCCAGTAGTAGTTACAGGGGGCCCGCGAACACTGAAGCTTTCTTT
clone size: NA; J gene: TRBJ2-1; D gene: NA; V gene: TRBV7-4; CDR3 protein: CASSLLLDNEQFF; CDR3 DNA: TGTGCCAGCAGCTTACTCCTCGACAATGAGCAGTTCTTC
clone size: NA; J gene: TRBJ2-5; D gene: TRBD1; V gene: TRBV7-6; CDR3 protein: CASSFGTGETQYF; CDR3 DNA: TGTGCCAGCAGCTTCGGGACAGGGGAGACCCAGTACTTC
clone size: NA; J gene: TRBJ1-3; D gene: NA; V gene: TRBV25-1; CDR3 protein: CASKEGDTIYF; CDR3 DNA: TGTGCCAGCAAGGAAGGGGACACCATATATTTT
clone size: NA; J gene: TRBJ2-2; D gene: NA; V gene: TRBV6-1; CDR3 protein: CASSVNSVNTGELFF; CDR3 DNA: TGTGCCAGCAGTGTAAATAGTGTGAACACCGGGGAGCTGTTTTTT
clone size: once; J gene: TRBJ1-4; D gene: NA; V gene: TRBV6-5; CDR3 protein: CASRPGQLGKKLFF; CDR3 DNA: TGTGCCAGCAGACCCGGACAGTTGGGGAAAAAACTGTTTTTT
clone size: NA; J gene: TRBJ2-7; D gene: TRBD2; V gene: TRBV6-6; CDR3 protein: CASSLPLTSFYEQYF; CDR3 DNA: TGTGCCAGCAGTCTACCCCTGACTAGCTTCTACGAGCAGTACTTC
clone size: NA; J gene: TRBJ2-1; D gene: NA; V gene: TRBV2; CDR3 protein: CASSLFNEQFF; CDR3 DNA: TGTGCCAGCAGTCTTTTCAATGAGCAGTTCTTC
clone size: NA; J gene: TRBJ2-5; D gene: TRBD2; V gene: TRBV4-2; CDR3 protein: CASSASGGVETQYF; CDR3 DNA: TGTGCCAGCAGCGCTAGCGGGGGGGTGGAGACCCAGTACTTC
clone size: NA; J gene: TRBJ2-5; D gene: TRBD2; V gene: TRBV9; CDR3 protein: CASSVGGGTSVTETQYF; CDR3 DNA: TGTGCCAGCAGCGTAGGTGGGGGGACTAGCGTTACAGAGACCCAGTACTTC
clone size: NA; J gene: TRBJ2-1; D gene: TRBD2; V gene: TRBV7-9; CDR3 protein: CASSLASGYNEQFF; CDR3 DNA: TGTGCCAGCAGCTTAGCTAGCGGGTACAATGAGCAGTTCTTC
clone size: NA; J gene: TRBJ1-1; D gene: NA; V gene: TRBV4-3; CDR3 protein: CASSQDWQANTEAFF; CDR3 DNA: TGCGCCAGCAGCCAAGATTGGCAGGCCAACACTGAAGCTTTCTTT
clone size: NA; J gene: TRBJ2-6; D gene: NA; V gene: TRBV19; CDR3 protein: CASSIRSGANVLTF; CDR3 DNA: TGTGCCAGTAGTATACGGTCTGGGGCCAACGTCCTGACTTTC
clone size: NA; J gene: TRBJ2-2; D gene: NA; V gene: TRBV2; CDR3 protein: CASNPQGVDTGELFF; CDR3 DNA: TGTGCCAGCAACCCCCAGGGCGTCGACACCGGGGAGCTGTTTTTT
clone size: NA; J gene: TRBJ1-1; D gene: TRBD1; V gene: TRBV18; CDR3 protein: CASSYRGDTEAFF; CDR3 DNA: TGTGCCAGCTCATACAGGGGGGACACTGAAGCTTTCTTT
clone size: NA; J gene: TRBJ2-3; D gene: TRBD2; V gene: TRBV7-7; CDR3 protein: CASSLGPGGTDTQYF; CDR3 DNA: TGTGCTAGCAGCTTAGGTCCGGGGGGTACAGATACGCAGTATTTT
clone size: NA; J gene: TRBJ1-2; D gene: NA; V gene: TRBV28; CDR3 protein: CATTYTGFYGYTF; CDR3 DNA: TGTGCCACAACGTACACGGGGTTCTATGGCTACACCTTC
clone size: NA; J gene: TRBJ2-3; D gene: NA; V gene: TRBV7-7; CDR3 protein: CASSLRAGTLNTQYF; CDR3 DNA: TGTGCTAGCAGCTTAAGGGCAGGGACTTTGAATACGCAGTATTTT
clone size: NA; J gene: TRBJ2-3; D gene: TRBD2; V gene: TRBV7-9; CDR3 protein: CASSLGTSGGTDTQYF; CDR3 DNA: TGTGCCAGCAGCTTAGGGACTAGCGGGGGCACAGATACGCAGTATTTT
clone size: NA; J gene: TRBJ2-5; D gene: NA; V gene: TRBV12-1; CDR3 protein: CASSWGTSEDLQETQYF; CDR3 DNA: TGTGCCAGCAGCTGGGGGACTAGCGAGGACCTTCAAGAGACCCAGTACTTC
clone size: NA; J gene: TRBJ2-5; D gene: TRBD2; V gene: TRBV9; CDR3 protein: CASSVGGGVQEAQYF; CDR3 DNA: TGTGCCAGCAGCGTAGGCGGGGGGGTACAAGAGGCCCAGTACTTC
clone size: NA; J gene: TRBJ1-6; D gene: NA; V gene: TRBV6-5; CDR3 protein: CASRPRTASPLHF; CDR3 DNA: TGTGCCAGCAGGCCTCGGACAGCTTCACCCCTCCACTTT